Each of the 29 T cell receptor beta chains below was sequenced from the same sample in a study of Ad26.COV2.S vaccination and SARS-CoV-2 variants (dated by TCRdb to the early 2020s). The treatment or condition label, read with the paper, signifies: around 19 received Ad26.COV2.S at low or high dose, single or two shots; roughly 5 received placebo; per-sample allocation not given. For vaccine and placebo recipients, the sequenced repertoires came from samples collected on day 63 after the first injection. Library preparation used the immunoSEQ multiplex PCR assay. TCRdb holds this immuneACCESS table with in-frame rearrangements only. Some clones are missing; in checked studies, unresolved V genes explain under half, and the rest has no known cause. A total of about 480,000 clones appear in this sample, around 88% of them only once. The ten largest account for 10% to 15% of the sample. Material: peripheral blood, obtained in a trial of Ad26.COV2.S vaccine versus placebo. The receptors come from a person aged 18-60 years who received the Ad26.COV2.S COVID-19 vaccine or a placebo.

The chain employs TRBV29-1 and TRBJ2-5; 7 bases are shared with TRBD1. This CDR3 region has 13 residues. V was clipped by 6 bases and J by 4 bases; unmatched bases: 8. The germline V gene has CDR1 SQVTM and CDR2 ANQGSEA. As DNA, the CDR3 is TGCAGCGTGGGACACGGACAGGCAGAGACCCAGTACTTC. Its translation: CSVGHGQAETQYF.

The chain joins TRBV7-8 to TRBJ2-1, with unresolved D. V was cut by 5 bases and J by 2 bases, with 13 bases left in between. This CDR3 is 15 amino acids long. Germline V gene lookup returns CDR1 SGHVS and CDR2 FQNEAQ. CDR3 nucleotide sequence: TGTGCCAGCAGCCTACCCGGATTCACCTACAATGAGCAGTTCTTC. Protein product: CASSLPGFTYNEQFF.

This chain connects TRBV18 to TRBJ1-1; D is unclear. The ends were cut back, 4 bases at V and 8 bases at J, with 14 bases in the middle. There are 13 residues in the CDR3. CDR1 is KGHSH, CDR2 LQKENI, per germline. The CDR3 bases are TGTGCCAGCTCACACGACCCTGGGAAGGAAGCTTTCTTT. Translation: CASSHDPGKEAFF.

The chain has TRBV6-5 and TRBJ1-4; a possible D gene is TRBD1 (6 bases). CDR1 is MNHEY and CDR2 is SVGAGI in the germline V gene. The CDR3 runs to 15 residues. Trimming stripped 7 bases from V and 1 base from J, with 13 bases between. The chain's CDR3 is CASTRIQGTNEKLFF. The CDR3 DNA is TGTGCCAGCACCCGTATACAGGGAACTAATGAAAAACTGTTTTTT.

The chain recombines TRBV6-5 with TRBJ1-5, with TRBD1 identical over 10 bases. With 4 bases clipped from V and 5 bases from J, the junction kept 5 bases outside the gene matches. Germline V lookup: CDR1 MNHEY, CDR2 SVGAGI. CDR3 length: 15 residues. CDR3 nucleotide sequence: TGTGCCAGCAGTTCCGAGACAGGGGGCCATCAGCCCCAGCATTTT. Protein product: CASSSETGGHQPQHF.

The CDR3 region is CASSQRGGANTEAFF. The CDR3 DNA reads TGTGCCAGCAGCCAGAGAGGGGGGGCGAACACTGAAGCTTTCTTT. The rearrangement links TRBV11-2 to TRBJ1-1; D perhaps matches TRBD1 (6 bases). The germline CDR1 and CDR2 sequences are SGHAT and FQNNGV. Trimming stripped 5 bases from V and 1 base from J, with 14 bases between. This CDR3 region has 15 residues. Complete variable domain (other parts from reference TRBV11-2 and TRBJ1-1): EAGVAQSPRYKIIEKRQSVAFWCNPISGHATLYWYQQILGQGPKLLIQFQNNGVVDDSQLPKDRFSAERLKGVDSTLKIQPAKLEDSAVYLCASSQRGGANTEAFFGQGTRLTVV.

The rearrangement links TRBV21-1 to TRBJ2-1. TRBV21-1 is a pseudogene segment. The CDR3 totals 17 residues. The DNA of the CDR3 is TGTGCCAGCAGCAAAGTCCCGGGACTACAGGGGCCCAATGAGCAGTTCTTC. This codes for CASSKVPGLQGPNEQFF.

The chain uses TRBV14 and TRBJ1-1; a weak D match, TRBD1 (5 bases). CDR3 length equals 14 residues. Germline values: CDR1 SGHDN, CDR2 FVKESK. Trimming took off 4 bases at V and 2 bases at J, with 11 bases between the two ends. CDR3 protein: CASSRLDRNTEAFF. The CDR3 DNA reads as TGTGCCAGCAGCCGACTCGACAGAAACACTGAAGCTTTCTTT.

The V gene is TRBV2, the J gene TRBJ2-3; 12 positions agree with TRBD1. CDR1 is SNHLY, CDR2 FYNNEI, per germline. With 6 bases clipped from V and 4 bases from J, the junction kept 14 bases outside the gene matches. CDR3 length: 18 amino acids. Written as DNA, the CDR3 is TGTGCCAGCAGCCCGGGACAGGGGGCCGTAGGCCTCGCAGATACGCAGTATTTT. It specifies CASSPGQGAVGLADTQYF.

The rearrangement joins TRBV3-1 (or the pseudogene TRBV3-2) to TRBJ2-7; D is uncertain. Trimming removed 1 base at V and 2 bases at J, with 9 bases between. The CDR3 totals 14 residues. The germline CDR1 and CDR2 sequences are LGHDT and YNNKEL (reference sequence). This chain's CDR3 is CASSQAGRAYEQYF. CDR3 in DNA: TGTGCCAGCAGCCAAGCGGGCAGAGCCTACGAGCAGTACTTC.

The gene calls are TRBV4-1 and TRBJ2-2; possibly TRBD2 for D (6 bases). The CDR3 totals 16 residues. V was pared by 0 bases and J by 0 bases, with 8 bases between. CDR1 is MGHRA, CDR2 YSYEKL, per germline. The CDR3, as DNA: TGCGCCAGCAGCCAAGAGCCTAGCGCGAACACCGGGGAGCTGTTTTTT. Translating gives CASSQEPSANTGELFF.

This clone was picked up one time. This chain links TRBV29-1 with TRBJ1-5; D unclear. Germline-derived CDR1 and CDR2 are SQVTM and ANQGSEA. V was shortened by 6 bases and J by 4 bases, with 10 bases between the two germline ends. The CDR3 length is 12 residues. The CDR3 coding sequence is TGCAGCGTGGGCCAGCCTAATCAGCCCCAGCATTTT. It specifies CSVGQPNQPQHF.

This chain links TRBV15 with TRBJ2-5; 13 bases are a match to TRBD2. The CDR3 is made up of 15 amino acids. Trimming at V came to 4 bases and at J to 3 bases, leaving 2 bases not matched to a gene. Germline-derived CDR1 and CDR2 are LNHNV and YYDKDF (reference sequence). Here the CDR3 DNA reads TGTGCCACCAGCAAAGGACTAGCGGGAGAAGAGACCCAGTACTTC. This encodes CATSKGLAGEETQYF.

This sequence joins TRBV2 and TRBJ1-1; D may be TRBD1 (5 bases). This CDR3 is 13 amino acids long. The V gene lost 10 bases and the J gene lost 4 bases, with 16 bases spanning the gap. CDR1 is SNHLY and CDR2 is FYNNEI in the germline V gene. The CDR3 nucleotides read TGTGCCACTTCTCAGGGATGGGGCACTGAAGCTTTCTTT. Encoded protein: CATSQGWGTEAFF.

This rearrangement joins TRBV20-1 to TRBJ1-2; no reliable D call. Trimming stripped 4 bases from V and 5 bases from J, with 8 bases between. This CDR3 has 11 amino acids. Germline V gene sequence: CDR1 DFQATT, CDR2 SNEGSKA (reference sequence). The CDR3 DNA reads TGCAGTGCTACCGACATGTATGGCTACACCTTC. This encodes CSATDMYGYTF.

The chain recombines TRBV27 with TRBJ1-2; the D gene is possibly TRBD1 (5 bases). Trimming cost V 5 bases and J 8 bases, with 12 bases left between them. Germline V gene sequence: CDR1 MNHEY, CDR2 SMNVEV (reference sequence). The CDR3 runs to 12 residues. CDR3 loop: CASSPQGAGYTF. The CDR3 DNA is TGTGCCAGCAGTCCCCAGGGAGCCGGCTACACCTTC.

The gene calls are TRBV6-5 and TRBJ2-5; 7 positions agree with TRBD1. Per the germline V gene, CDR1 is MNHEY and CDR2 is SVGAGI. J lost 4 bases, V lost 6 bases, and 5 bases had no gene match. The CDR3 totals 13 residues. The CDR3 DNA reads TGTGCCAGCAGCGCTAGACAGGGAGAGACCCAGTACTTC. Its translation is CASSARQGETQYF.

V and J are TRBV6-5 and TRBJ1-5; D gene unclear. Germline V lookup: CDR1 MNHEY, CDR2 SVGAGI. Trimming took 6 bases from V and 4 from J, leaving 13 bases between them. The CDR3 sequence is 14 residues long. CDR3 coding DNA: TGTGCCAGCAGAGCCCTAGGCAGAAATCAGCCCCAGCATTTT. This translates into CASRALGRNQPQHF.

The chain recombines TRBV20-1 with TRBJ1-1, with 9 bases identical to TRBD1. J lost 1 base, V lost 4 bases, and 7 bases had no gene match. There are 15 residues in the CDR3. Germline V gene sequence: CDR1 DFQATT, CDR2 SNEGSKA (reference sequence). CDR3 in amino acids: CSAIDRTGENTEAFF. Here the CDR3 DNA reads TGCAGTGCTATTGATAGGACAGGGGAGAACACTGAAGCTTTCTTT.

The chain links TRBV12-5 to TRBJ1-1; D ambiguous. The CDR3 covers 13 residues. In germline, CDR1 is LGHNT, CDR2 FRNRAP. The V end was cut by 4 bases, the J end by 1 base, with 7 bases between. The CDR3 protein is CASGSAGNTEAFF. The CDR3 DNA sequence: TGTGCTAGTGGTTCCGCAGGGAACACTGAAGCTTTCTTT.

DNA for the CDR3: TGCGCCAGCCGGAGCGGCGCGGGGGAGCAGTACTTC. It is translated as CASRSGAGEQYF. The chain combines TRBV5-1 with TRBJ2-7; tentative D call: TRBD2 (6 bases). The CDR3 length is 12 residues. In germline, CDR1 is SGHRS, CDR2 YFSETQ. The germline V and J ends were trimmed by 7 bases and 7 bases, with 15 bases remaining between them. Using reference TRBV5-1 and TRBJ2-7 for the parts outside the CDR3, the full variable domain is KAGVTQTPRYLIKTRGQQVTLSCSPISGHRSVSWYQQTPGQGLQFLFEYFSETQRNKGNFPGRFSGRQFSNSRSEMNVSTLELGDSALYLCASRSGAGEQYFGPGTRLTVT.

This chain links TRBV28 with TRBJ2-7; 9 bases fit TRBD1. Germline CDR1 reads MDHEN; CDR2 reads SYDVKM. This CDR3 contains 15 residues. Unmatched junction bases numbered 10, after V lost 6 bases and J lost 4 bases. The CDR3 DNA reads as TGTGCCAGCAGCTTACAGGGGGCCCGTTGGTACGAGCAGTACTTC. It translates to CASSLQGARWYEQYF.

This clone was counted a single time. The genes are TRBV7-9 and TRBJ1-1; the D is unclear. V was pared by 4 bases and J by 10 bases, with 22 bases between. The germline V gene has CDR1 SEHNR and CDR2 FQNEAQ (reference sequence). The CDR3 is 15 residues long. The CDR3 DNA reads TGTGCCAGCAGCTCCACGACATCGGGTTTTATAGGAGCTTTCTTT. Its translation is CASSSTTSGFIGAFF.

The V gene is TRBV27, the J gene TRBJ1-1; D might be TRBD1 (5 bases). Germline CDR1 reads MNHEY; CDR2 reads SMNVEV (reference sequence). The V and J ends lost 2 bases and 0 bases respectively, with 7 bases between them. The CDR3 runs to 14 residues. The CDR3 protein is CASSLQGLNTEAFF. The CDR3 nucleotides are TGTGCCAGCAGTTTACAGGGATTGAACACTGAAGCTTTCTTT.

This chain links TRBV6-2 or TRBV6-3 with TRBJ2-7; D call uncertain. Germline V lookup: CDR1 MNHEY, CDR2 SVGEGT. The CDR3 runs to 14 residues. V lost 4 bases and J lost 2, with 12 bases in between. The CDR3 reads CASSLTLQTYEQYF. CDR3 DNA: TGTGCCAGCAGTTTAACCCTACAGACCTACGAGCAGTACTTC.

This chain joins TRBV7-8 and TRBJ2-5; a weak D match, TRBD2 (6 bases). The length of the CDR3 is 17 residues. CDR1 and CDR2 from the germline V gene are SGHVS and FQNEAQ. The V and J ends lost 2 bases and 7 bases respectively, with 23 bases between them. The CDR3 DNA is TGTGCCAGCAGCTTATCGAGAATTCGGGAGTACGGGGGGACCCAGTACTTC. This translates into CASSLSRIREYGGTQYF.

This rearrangement joins TRBV27 to TRBJ1-5; D ambiguous. This CDR3 is built from 15 residues. The V end lost 5 bases, the J end lost 0 bases, and 11 bases lay between the germline ends. Looked up from germline, CDR1 is MNHEY and CDR2 is SMNVEV (reference sequence). The CDR3 DNA is TGTGCCAGCAGTCATAGAGGTTATAGCAATCAGCCCCAGCATTTT. Protein sequence: CASSHRGYSNQPQHF.

The chain employs TRBV24-1 and TRBJ1-2; D gene uncertain. This CDR3 is built from 16 residues. Germline loops: CDR1 KGHDR, CDR2 SFDVKD. The V end lost 10 bases, the J end lost 8 bases, and 28 bases lay between the germline ends. As DNA, the CDR3 is TGTGCCACTTCGGGAGGCAGTACGGCCCGAGTCTCGGGCTACACCTTC. Residues: CATSGGSTARVSGYTF.

The chain is built from TRBV7-2 and TRBJ2-4, with D possibly TRBD1 on 6 matching bases. The CDR3 has 15 amino acids. The germline V gene has CDR1 SGHTA and CDR2 FQGNSA. V lost 4 bases and J 7 bases, leaving 17 bases between the germline ends. CDR3 residues: CASSYGDTRTNIQYF. CDR3 sequence (DNA): TGTGCCAGCAGCTATGGGGACACCAGGACGAACATTCAGTACTTC.